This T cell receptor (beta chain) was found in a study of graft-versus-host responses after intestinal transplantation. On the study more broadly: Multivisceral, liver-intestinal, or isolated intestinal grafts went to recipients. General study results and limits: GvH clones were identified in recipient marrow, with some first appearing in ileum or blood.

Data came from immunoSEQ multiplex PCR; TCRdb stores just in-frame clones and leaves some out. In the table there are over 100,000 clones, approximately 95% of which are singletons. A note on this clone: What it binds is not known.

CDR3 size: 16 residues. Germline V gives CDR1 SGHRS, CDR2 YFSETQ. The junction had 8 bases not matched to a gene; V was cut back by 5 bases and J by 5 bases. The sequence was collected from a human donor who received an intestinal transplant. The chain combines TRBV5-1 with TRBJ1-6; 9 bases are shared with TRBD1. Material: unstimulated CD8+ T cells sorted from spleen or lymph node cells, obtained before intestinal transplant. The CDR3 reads CASRDRGANNNSPLHF. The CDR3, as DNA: TGCGCCAGCAGAGACAGGGGGGCGAATAATAATTCACCCCTCCACTTT.